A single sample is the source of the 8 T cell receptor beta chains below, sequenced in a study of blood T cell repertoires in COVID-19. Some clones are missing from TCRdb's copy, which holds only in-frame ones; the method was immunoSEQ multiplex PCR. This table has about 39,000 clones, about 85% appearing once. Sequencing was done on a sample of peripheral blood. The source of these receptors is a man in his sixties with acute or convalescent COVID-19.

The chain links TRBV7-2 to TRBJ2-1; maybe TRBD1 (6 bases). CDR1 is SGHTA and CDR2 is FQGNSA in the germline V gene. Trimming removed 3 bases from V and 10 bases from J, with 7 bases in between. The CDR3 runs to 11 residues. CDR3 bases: TGTGCCAGCAGCTTCACAGGGGAGCAGTTCTTC. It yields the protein CASSFTGEQFF. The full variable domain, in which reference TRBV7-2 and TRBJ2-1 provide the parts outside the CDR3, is GAGVSQSPSNKVTEKGKDVELRCDPISGHTALYWYRQSLGQGLEFLIYFQGNSAPDKSGLPSDRFSAERTGGSVSTLTIQRTQQEDSAVYLCASSFTGEQFFGPGTRLTVL.

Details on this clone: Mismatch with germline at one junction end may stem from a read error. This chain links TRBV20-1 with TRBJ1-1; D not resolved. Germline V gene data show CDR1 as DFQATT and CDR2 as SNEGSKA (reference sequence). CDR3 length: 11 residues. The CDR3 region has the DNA TGCAGTGCGAGAGATCCCCCAGAAGCTTTCTTT. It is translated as CSARDPPEAFF.

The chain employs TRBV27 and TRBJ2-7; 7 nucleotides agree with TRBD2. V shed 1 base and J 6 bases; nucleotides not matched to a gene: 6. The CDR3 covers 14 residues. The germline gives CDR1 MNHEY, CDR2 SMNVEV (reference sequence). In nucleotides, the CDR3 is TGTGCCAGCAGTTTATTTCCGGGAGGAGGCGAGCAGTACTTC. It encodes CASSLFPGGGEQYF.

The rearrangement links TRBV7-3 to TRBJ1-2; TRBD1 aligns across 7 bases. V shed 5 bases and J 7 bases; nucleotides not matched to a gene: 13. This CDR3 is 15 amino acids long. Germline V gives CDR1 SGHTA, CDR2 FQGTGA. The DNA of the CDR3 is TGTGCCAGCAGCCCCTCGCCGGGGACAGCTCCTGGCTACACCTTC. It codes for CASSPSPGTAPGYTF.

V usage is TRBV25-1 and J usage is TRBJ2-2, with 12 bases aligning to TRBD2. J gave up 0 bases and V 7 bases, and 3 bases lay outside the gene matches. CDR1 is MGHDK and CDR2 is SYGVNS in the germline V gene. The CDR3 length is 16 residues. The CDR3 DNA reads TGTGCCAGCACCAGGACTAGCGGGGCGAACACCGGGGAGCTGTTTTTT. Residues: CASTRTSGANTGELFF. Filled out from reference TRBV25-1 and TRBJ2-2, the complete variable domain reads EADIYQTPRYLVIGTGKKITLECSQTMGHDKMYWYQQDPGMELHLIHYSYGVNSTEKGDLSSESTVSRIRTEHFPLTLESARPSHTSQYLCASTRTSGANTGELFFGEGSRLTVL.

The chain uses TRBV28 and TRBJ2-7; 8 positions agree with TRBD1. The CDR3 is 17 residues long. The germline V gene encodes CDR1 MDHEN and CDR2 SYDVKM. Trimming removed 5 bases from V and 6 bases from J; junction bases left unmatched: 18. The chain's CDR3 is CASSPMAGGHKRSEQYF. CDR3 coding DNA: TGTGCCAGCAGTCCCATGGCAGGGGGCCACAAGAGATCCGAGCAGTACTTC.

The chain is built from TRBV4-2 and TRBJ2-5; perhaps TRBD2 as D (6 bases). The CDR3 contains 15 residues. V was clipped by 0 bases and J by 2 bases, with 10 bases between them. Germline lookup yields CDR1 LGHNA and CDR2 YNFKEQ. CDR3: CASSQEGGVQETQYF. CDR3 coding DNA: TGTGCCAGCAGCCAAGAAGGCGGGGTGCAAGAGACCCAGTACTTC.

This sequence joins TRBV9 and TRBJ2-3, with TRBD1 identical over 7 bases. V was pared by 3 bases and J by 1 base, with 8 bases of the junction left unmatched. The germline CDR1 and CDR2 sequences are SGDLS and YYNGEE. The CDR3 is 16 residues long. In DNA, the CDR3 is TGTGCCAGCAGCGCCGCGACAGGGTGGGGCACAGATACGCAGTATTTT. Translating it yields CASSAATGWGTDTQYF.